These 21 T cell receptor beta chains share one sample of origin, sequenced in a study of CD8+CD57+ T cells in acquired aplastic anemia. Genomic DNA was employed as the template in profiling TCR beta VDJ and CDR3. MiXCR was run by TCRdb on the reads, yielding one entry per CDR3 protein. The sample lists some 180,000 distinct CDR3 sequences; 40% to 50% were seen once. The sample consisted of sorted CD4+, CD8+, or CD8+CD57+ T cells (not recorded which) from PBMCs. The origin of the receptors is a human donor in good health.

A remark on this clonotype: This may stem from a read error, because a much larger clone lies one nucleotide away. The CDR3, as DNA: TGCGCCAGCAGCCCGGGACCGGGGTACACTGAAGCTTTCTTT. Its translation: CASSPGPGYTEAFF. V is TRBV5-1 and J is TRBJ1-1; the D gene is possibly TRBD1 (5 bases). Trimming removed 4 bases at V and 3 bases at J, with 13 bases between. This CDR3 region has 14 residues. Per the germline V gene, CDR1 is SGHRS and CDR2 is YFSETQ.

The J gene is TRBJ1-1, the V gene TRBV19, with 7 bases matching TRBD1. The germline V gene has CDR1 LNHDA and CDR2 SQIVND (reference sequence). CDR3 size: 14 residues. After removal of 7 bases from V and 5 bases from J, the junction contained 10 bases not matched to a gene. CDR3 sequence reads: CASTARQGRTEAFF. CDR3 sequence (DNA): TGTGCCAGTACCGCGAGACAGGGTAGGACTGAAGCTTTCTTT.

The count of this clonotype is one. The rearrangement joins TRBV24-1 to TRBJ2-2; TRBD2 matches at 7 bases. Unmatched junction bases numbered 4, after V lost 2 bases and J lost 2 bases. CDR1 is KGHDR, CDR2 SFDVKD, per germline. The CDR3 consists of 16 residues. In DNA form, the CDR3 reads TGTGCCACCAGTGATTGGGGACTACAAAACACCGGGGAGCTGTTTTTT. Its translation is CATSDWGLQNTGELFF.

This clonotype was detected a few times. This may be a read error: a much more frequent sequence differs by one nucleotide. CDR3 residues: CASSLVLADAHEQYF. DNA for the CDR3: TGCGCCAGCAGCTTGGTGCTTGCGGACGCGCACGAGCAGTACTTC. The chain employs TRBV5-1 and TRBJ2-7; D call uncertain. The CDR3 spans 15 residues. Deletions cut 0 bases from V and 5 bases from J, with 15 bases between. Germline CDR1 SGHRS, CDR2 YFSETQ.

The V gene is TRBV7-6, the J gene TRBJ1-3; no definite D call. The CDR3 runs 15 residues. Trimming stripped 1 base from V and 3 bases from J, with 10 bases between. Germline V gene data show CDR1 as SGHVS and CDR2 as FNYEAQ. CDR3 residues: CASSLVEGNGNTIYF. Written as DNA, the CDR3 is TGTGCCAGCAGCTTAGTGGAGGGAAATGGAAACACCATATATTTT.

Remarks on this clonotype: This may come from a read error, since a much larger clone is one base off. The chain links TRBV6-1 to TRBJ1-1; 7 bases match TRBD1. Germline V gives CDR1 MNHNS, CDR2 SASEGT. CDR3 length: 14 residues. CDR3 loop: CAGRHGQANTEAFF. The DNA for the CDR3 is TGTGCCGGCAGACACGGACAGGCCAACACTGAAGCTTTCTTT.

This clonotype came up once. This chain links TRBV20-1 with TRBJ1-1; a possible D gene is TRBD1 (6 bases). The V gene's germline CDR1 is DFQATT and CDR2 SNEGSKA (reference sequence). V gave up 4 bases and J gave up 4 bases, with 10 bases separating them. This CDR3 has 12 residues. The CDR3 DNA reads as TGCAGTGCTATGGACAGCGGCACTGAAGCTTTCTTT. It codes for CSAMDSGTEAFF.

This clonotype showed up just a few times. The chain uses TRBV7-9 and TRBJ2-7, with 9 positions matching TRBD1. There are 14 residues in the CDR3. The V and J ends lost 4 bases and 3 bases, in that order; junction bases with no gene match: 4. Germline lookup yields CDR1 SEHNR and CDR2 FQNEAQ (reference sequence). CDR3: CASSYPGQGYEQYF. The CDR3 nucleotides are TGTGCCAGCAGCTACCCGGGACAGGGCTACGAGCAGTACTTC. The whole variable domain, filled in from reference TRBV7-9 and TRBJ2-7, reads DTGVSQNPRHKITKRGQNVTFRCDPISEHNRLYWYRQTLGQGPEFLTYFQNEAQLEKSRLLSDRFSAERPKGSFSTLEIQRTEQGDSAMYLCASSYPGQGYEQYFGPGTRLTVT.

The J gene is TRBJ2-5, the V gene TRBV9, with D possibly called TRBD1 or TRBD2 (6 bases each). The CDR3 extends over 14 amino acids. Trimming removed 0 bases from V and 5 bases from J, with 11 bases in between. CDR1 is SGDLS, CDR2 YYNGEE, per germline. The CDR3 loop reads CASSVAGAGETQYF. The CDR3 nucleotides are TGTGCCAGCAGCGTAGCAGGGGCGGGGGAGACCCAGTACTTC.

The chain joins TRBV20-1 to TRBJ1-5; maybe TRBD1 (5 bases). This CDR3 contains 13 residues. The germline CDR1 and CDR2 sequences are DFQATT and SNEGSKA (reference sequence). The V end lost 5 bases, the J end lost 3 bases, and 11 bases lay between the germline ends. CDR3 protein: CSAVGHYNQPQHF. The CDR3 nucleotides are TGCAGTGCTGTTGGACACTACAATCAGCCCCAGCATTTT.

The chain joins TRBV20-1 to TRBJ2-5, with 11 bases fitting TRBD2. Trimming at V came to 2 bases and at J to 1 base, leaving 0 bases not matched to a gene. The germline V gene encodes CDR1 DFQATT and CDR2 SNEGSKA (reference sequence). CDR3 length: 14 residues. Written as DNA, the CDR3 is TGCAGTGCTAGAACTAGCGGGAGCCAAGAGACCCAGTACTTC. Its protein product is CSARTSGSQETQYF.

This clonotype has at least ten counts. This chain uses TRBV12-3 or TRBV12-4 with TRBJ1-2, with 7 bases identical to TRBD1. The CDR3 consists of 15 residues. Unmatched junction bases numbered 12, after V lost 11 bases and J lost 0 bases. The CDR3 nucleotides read TGTGCCTCGAGGGGACAGCAGTTAGCTAACTATGGCTACACCTTC. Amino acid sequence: CASRGQQLANYGYTF.

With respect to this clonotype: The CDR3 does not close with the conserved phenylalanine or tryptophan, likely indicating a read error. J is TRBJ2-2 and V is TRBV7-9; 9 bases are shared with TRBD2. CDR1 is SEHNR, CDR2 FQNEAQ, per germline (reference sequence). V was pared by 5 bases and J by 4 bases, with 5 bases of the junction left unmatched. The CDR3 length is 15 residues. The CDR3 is CASSRLAERTGELFS. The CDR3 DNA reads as TGTGCCAGCAGCCGACTAGCGGAACGCACCGGGGAGCTGTTTTCT.

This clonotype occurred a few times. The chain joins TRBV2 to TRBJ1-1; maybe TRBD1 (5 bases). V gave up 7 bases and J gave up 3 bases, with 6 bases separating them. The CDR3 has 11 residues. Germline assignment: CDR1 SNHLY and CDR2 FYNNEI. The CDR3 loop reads CASMGHTEAFF. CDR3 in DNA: TGTGCCAGCATGGGGCACACTGAAGCTTTCTTT.

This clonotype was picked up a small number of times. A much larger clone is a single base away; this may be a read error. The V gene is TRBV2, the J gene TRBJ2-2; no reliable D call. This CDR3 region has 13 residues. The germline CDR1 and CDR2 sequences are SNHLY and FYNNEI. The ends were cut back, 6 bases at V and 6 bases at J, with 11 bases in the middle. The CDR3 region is CASSFIVAGELFF. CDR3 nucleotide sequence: TGTGCCAGCAGCTTCATAGTCGCCGGGGAGCTGTTTTTT.

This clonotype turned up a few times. The CDR3 protein is CSVAQESLEQFF. The CDR3 DNA follows: TGCAGCGTTGCTCAGGAGAGTTTGGAGCAGTTCTTC. This chain joins TRBV29-1 and TRBJ2-1; D is unresolved. Germline CDR1 reads SQVTM; CDR2 reads ANQGSEA. The CDR3 runs to 12 residues. The ends were cut back, 4 bases at V and 10 bases at J, with 14 bases in the middle.

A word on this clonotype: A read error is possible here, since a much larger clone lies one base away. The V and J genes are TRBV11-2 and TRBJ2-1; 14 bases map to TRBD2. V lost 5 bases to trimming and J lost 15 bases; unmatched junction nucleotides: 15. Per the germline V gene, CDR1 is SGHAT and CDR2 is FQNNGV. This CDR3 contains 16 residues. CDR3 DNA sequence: TGTGCCAGCAGCACCCCGGGACTAGCGGGAGTGTGGACGCGGTTCTTC. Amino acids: CASSTPGLAGVWTRFF.

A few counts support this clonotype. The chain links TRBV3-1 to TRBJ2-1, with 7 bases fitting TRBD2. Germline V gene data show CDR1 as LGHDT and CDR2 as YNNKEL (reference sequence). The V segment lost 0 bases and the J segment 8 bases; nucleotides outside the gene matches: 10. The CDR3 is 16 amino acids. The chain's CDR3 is CASSQDNCGSRHEQFF. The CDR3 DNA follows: TGTGCCAGCAGCCAAGATAATTGCGGGAGTAGGCATGAGCAGTTCTTC.

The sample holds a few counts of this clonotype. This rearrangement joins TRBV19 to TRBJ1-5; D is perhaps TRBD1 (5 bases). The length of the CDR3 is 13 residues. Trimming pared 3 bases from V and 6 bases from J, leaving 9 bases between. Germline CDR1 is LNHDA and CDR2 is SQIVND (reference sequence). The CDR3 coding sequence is TGTGCCAGTAGTATGGGGCTTGGTCAGCCCCAGCATTTT. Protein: CASSMGLGQPQHF.

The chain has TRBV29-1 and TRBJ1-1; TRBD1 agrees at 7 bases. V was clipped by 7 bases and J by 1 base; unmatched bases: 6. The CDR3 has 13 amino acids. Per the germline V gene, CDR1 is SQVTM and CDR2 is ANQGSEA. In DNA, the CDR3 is TGCAGCGCCCGGGACAGCTGGAACACTGAAGCTTTCTTT. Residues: CSARDSWNTEAFF.

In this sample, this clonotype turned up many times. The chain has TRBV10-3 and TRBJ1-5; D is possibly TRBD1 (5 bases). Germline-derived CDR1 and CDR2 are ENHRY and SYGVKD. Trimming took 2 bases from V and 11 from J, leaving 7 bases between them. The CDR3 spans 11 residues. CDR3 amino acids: CAISEGTSQHF. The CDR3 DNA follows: TGTGCCATCAGTGAGGGGACGTCCCAGCATTTT.